The 17 T cell receptor beta chains in this list originate from one sample, sequenced in a study of blood T cells in healthy people across ages. A J-beta primer mix and a sample-barcoded 5' primer were used in a second PCR of roughly 6 to 11 cycles. TCRdb passed the 5' RACE reads through MiXCR, listing each CDR3 protein once. The sample shows fewer than 800,000 distinct CDR3 sequences, less than 40% of them seen only once. Source material: blood. The receptor set was obtained from a woman at least 80 years old in good health.

The rearrangement joins TRBV14 to TRBJ1-1, with D possibly TRBD1 on 6 matching bases. Trimming took 4 bases from V and 1 from J, leaving 19 bases between them. The CDR3 extends over 17 amino acids. The V gene's germline CDR1 is SGHDN and CDR2 FVKESK. The CDR3 region is CASSLLFSPTGNTEAFF. For the CDR3, the DNA is TGTGCCAGCAGCCTTCTCTTCTCCCCGACAGGGAACACTGAAGCTTTCTTT.

V and J are TRBV2 and TRBJ2-5; TRBD2 might be the D (6 bases). V lost 4 bases, J lost 1 base, and 13 bases lay in between. This CDR3 region has 15 residues. Germline CDR1 SNHLY, CDR2 FYNNEI. The DNA of the CDR3 is TGTGCCAGCAGTGCCGGGGCGCGGGGCCAAGAGACCCAGTACTTC. Amino acids: CASSAGARGQETQYF.

This clonotype was found many times. The chain combines TRBV7-2 with TRBJ2-2; TRBD1 matches 7 bases. The V and J ends lost 6 bases and 3 bases, in that order; junction bases with no gene match: 4. CDR1 is SGHTA, CDR2 FQGNSA, per germline. The CDR3 spans 14 residues. The CDR3 region is CASRGQPHTGELFF. The CDR3 DNA reads as TGTGCCAGCAGGGGACAGCCACACACCGGGGAGCTGTTTTTT.

This clonotype appeared many times. The chain couples TRBV3-1 to TRBJ2-3; 7 bases fit TRBD2. The CDR3 sequence is 17 residues long. V shed 0 bases, J shed 2 bases, and the junction held 8 bases outside the gene matches. The germline gives CDR1 LGHDT, CDR2 YNNKEL (reference sequence). For the CDR3, the DNA is TGTGCCAGCAGCCAAGAGGGAGCGGGGAGAATCACAGATACGCAGTATTTT. Amino acids: CASSQEGAGRITDTQYF.

The chain links TRBV2 to TRBJ2-5; D may be TRBD1 or TRBD2 (5 bases each). Germline V lookup: CDR1 SNHLY, CDR2 FYNNEI. Trimming took off 8 bases at V and 0 bases at J, with 10 bases between the two ends. This CDR3 is built from 13 residues. CDR3 coding DNA: TGTGCCAGCGCTCGGGGCCACCAAGAGACCCAGTACTTC. Residues: CASARGHQETQYF.

About this clonotype: A single base separates this from a much larger clone, so it may be a read error. V gene TRBV10-3 combines with J gene TRBJ2-5; 7 bases align to TRBD1. From germline, CDR1 is ENHRY and CDR2 SYGVKD. The length of the CDR3 is 14 residues. Trimming removed 6 bases from V and 5 bases from J; junction bases left unmatched: 9. Written as DNA, the CDR3 is TGTGCCATCAGCCAGGACAGGAGCAGGGAGACCCAGTACTTC. Its translation: CAISQDRSRETQYF.

The chain has TRBV20-1 and TRBJ1-5; TRBD1 aligns across 9 bases. With 1 base clipped from V and 3 bases from J, the junction kept 10 bases outside the gene matches. Germline V gene lookup returns CDR1 DFQATT and CDR2 SNEGSKA (reference sequence). The CDR3 sequence is 17 residues long. The DNA of the CDR3 is TGCAGTGCTAGAGCGATACAGGGGGCGATGGTCAATCAGCCCCAGCATTTT. Protein sequence: CSARAIQGAMVNQPQHF.

In this sample, this clonotype turned up a few times. The chain uses TRBV3-1 and TRBJ1-1; no firm D call. Germline V CDR1 and CDR2: LGHDT, YNNKEL (reference sequence). The ends were cut back, 4 bases at V and 9 bases at J, with 12 bases in the middle. The CDR3 spans 12 residues. This CDR3 is CASSPGRRQAFF. CDR3 nucleotides: TGTGCCAGCAGCCCCGGACGGCGGCAAGCTTTCTTT.

V gene TRBV2 combines with J gene TRBJ2-5; 14 bases are shared with TRBD2. With V trimmed by 6 bases and J by 13 bases, 13 bases remained unmatched. This CDR3 has 15 residues. Germline-derived CDR1 and CDR2 are SNHLY and FYNNEI. CDR3 protein: CASSDGTSGGAPLYF. The CDR3 DNA reads TGTGCCAGCAGCGACGGGACTAGCGGGGGAGCCCCCCTGTACTTC.

The table lists this clonotype with a few counts. The rearrangement uses TRBV4-3 and TRBJ2-2; weak D call: TRBD1 (6 bases). The CDR3 is made up of 17 amino acids. V lost 0 bases, J lost 0 bases, and 11 bases lay in between. Germline V CDR1 and CDR2: LGHNA, YSLEER. CDR3 DNA: TGCGCCAGCAGCCAAGAACAGCCAGGGGCGAACACCGGGGAGCTGTTTTTT. Protein: CASSQEQPGANTGELFF.

This clonotype appeared many times. The chain employs TRBV28 and TRBJ2-7; perhaps TRBD1 as D (6 bases). CDR3 length equals 13 residues. Trimming stripped 6 bases from V and 3 bases from J, with 12 bases between. Germline V gene data show CDR1 as MDHEN and CDR2 as SYDVKM. The CDR3 DNA reads TGTGCCAGCAGGCGGAACAGGGACTACGAGCAGTACTTC. This codes for CASRRNRDYEQYF.

This clonotype was seen many times. This chain links TRBV20-1 with TRBJ2-1; TRBD1 aligns across 10 bases. The CDR3 has 14 amino acids. The trim removed 8 bases at V and 3 bases at J, leaving 7 bases unmatched. The germline gives CDR1 DFQATT, CDR2 SNEGSKA (reference sequence). The CDR3 nucleotides read TGCAGTATCGTGACAGGGGGCTTCTACAATGAGCAGTTCTTC. Residues: CSIVTGGFYNEQFF.

This clonotype showed up just a few times. The CDR3 coding sequence is TGTGCCAGCACCAATCAGGAGATCGGGGAGCTGTTTTTT. It encodes CASTNQEIGELFF. The rearrangement uses TRBV28 and TRBJ2-2; D unclear. V was shortened by 7 bases and J by 7 bases, with 13 bases between the two germline ends. Per the germline V gene, CDR1 is MDHEN and CDR2 is SYDVKM. The CDR3 extends over 13 amino acids.

There are many counts of this clonotype. The chain carries TRBV5-1 and TRBJ2-1, with D possibly TRBD1 on 5 matching bases. The CDR3 sequence is 18 residues long. Germline CDR1 and CDR2: SGHRS and YFSETQ. Trimming pared 0 bases from V and 8 bases from J, leaving 24 bases between. The CDR3 sequence is CASSLDGSKRIGVHEQFF. The CDR3 DNA reads TGCGCCAGCAGCTTGGACGGCAGTAAAAGGATAGGGGTCCATGAGCAGTTCTTC.

This clonotype turned up a few times. V usage is TRBV2 and J usage is TRBJ2-7; D could derive from TRBD1 or TRBD2 (5 bases each). Trimming shortened V by 6 bases and J by 1 base, and 16 bases separated the two germline ends. Germline V gene sequence: CDR1 SNHLY, CDR2 FYNNEI. The CDR3 loop spans 15 amino acids. The CDR3 sequence: CASRLGRVSSYEQYF. The CDR3 DNA follows: TGTGCCAGCAGATTGGGACGGGTTAGTTCCTACGAGCAGTACTTC.

This clonotype appeared many times. The germline gene is not matched at one end of the junction; a read error may be the cause. The chain combines TRBV5-1 with TRBJ1-2; 7 bases match TRBD1. Germline V gene data show CDR1 as SGHRS and CDR2 as YFSETQ. This CDR3 is 13 amino acids long. The CDR3 region has the DNA TGTGCCAGCAGCTTAGGGACAGCCTATGGCTACACCTTC. This gives the protein CASSLGTAYGYTF.

This clonotype was recorded many times. The genes are TRBV6-1 and TRBJ2-3; 10 bases line up with TRBD2. After removal of 7 bases from V and 3 bases from J, the junction contained 7 bases not matched to a gene. The CDR3 totals 15 residues. Per germline, CDR1 MNHNS and CDR2 SASEGT. Written as DNA, the CDR3 is TGTGCCAGCAACCGAGCGGGGGGGCTAACAGATACGCAGTATTTT. Its protein product is CASNRAGGLTDTQYF.